In this sample, the clone carrying this TCR beta chain turned up a few times. What it binds is not known. Germline V CDR1 and CDR2: SNHLY, FYNNEI. V was cut by 6 bases and J by 7 bases, with 22 bases left in between. This CDR3 has 15 amino acids. This table comes from immunoSEQ multiplex PCR, and its TCRdb copy is limited to in-frame clones, with some not included. The sample yields some 250,000 clones, around 86% seen once. The data stem from a study of cytomegalovirus exposure and HLA in healthy donors. Study outcomes and limitations: According to the study, 160 or so TCR beta chains were cytomegalovirus-associated. Rarity marked most TCR sequences, yet some public TCRs occurred in many donors. Published work reported that the classifier diagnosed cytomegalovirus status with high specificity and sensitivity.

From the 120-subject validation cohort, which was separate from the roughly 670-subject first cohort, the donors were drawn. The chain couples TRBV2 to TRBJ2-7; possible D gene TRBD1, 6 bases. This TCR came from a woman in her thirties in good health and CMV-seropositive. Sequencing was performed on PBMCs. The CDR3 nucleotides read TGTGCCAGCAGCGACGACAGGAAGATTCAGGGGGAGCAGTACTTC. As protein: CASSDDRKIQGEQYF.